Listed here are 18 T cell receptor beta chains from one sample, sequenced in a study of blood T cell repertoires in COVID-19. Some clones are missing from TCRdb's copy, which holds only in-frame ones; the method was immunoSEQ multiplex PCR. This sample yields roughly 400,000 clones, of which roughly nine tenths are seen a single time; just over 0.85% belongs to the top ten. What was sequenced was PBMCs or T cells enriched from blood (not recorded which). These receptor sequences come from a woman aged 40-49 years who had been exposed to COVID-19.

The chain employs TRBV24-1 and TRBJ1-5; the D gene is possibly TRBD1 (5 bases). Germline V gene lookup returns CDR1 KGHDR and CDR2 SFDVKD. V lost 7 bases to trimming and J lost 7 bases, with 16 bases between them. CDR3 size: 14 residues. CDR3 DNA: TGTGCCACCAGCCCGCAGGGTGATCGGCAGCCCCAGCATTTT. Encoded protein: CATSPQGDRQPQHF.

V usage is TRBV7-9 and J usage is TRBJ2-5, with 10 bases aligning to TRBD1. The V gene end was trimmed by 5 bases and the J gene end by 3 bases; junction bases not matched to a gene: 9. This CDR3 contains 16 residues. From germline, CDR1 is SEHNR and CDR2 FQNEAQ (reference sequence). CDR3 in amino acids: CASSPGRGTGEETQYF. CDR3 bases: TGTGCCAGCAGCCCGGGCCGAGGGACAGGGGAAGAGACCCAGTACTTC.

J is TRBJ2-1 and V is TRBV14; 8 positions match TRBD1. Germline V gene lookup returns CDR1 SGHDN and CDR2 FVKESK. The CDR3 has 17 amino acids. V was pared by 4 bases and J by 8 bases, with 16 bases of the junction left unmatched. CDR3 sequence: CASSRLRIRQGSDEQFF. In DNA form, the CDR3 reads TGTGCCAGCAGCCGATTGAGAATACGACAGGGGTCCGATGAGCAGTTCTTC.

The chain employs TRBV11-3 and TRBJ2-3; TRBD2 matches at 7 bases. The V gene end was trimmed by 5 bases and the J gene end by 2 bases; junction bases not matched to a gene: 10. The CDR3 is made up of 16 amino acids. Germline lookup yields CDR1 SGHNT and CDR2 YENEEA. The CDR3 coding sequence is TGTGCCAGCAGCCCCCGACTAGCCCCCCCCACAGATACGCAGTATTTT. Translating it yields CASSPRLAPPTDTQYF.

This clone has a single count. Other DNA sequences from this sample encode an identical CDR3 as well. V usage is TRBV2 and J usage is TRBJ2-5, with D perhaps matching TRBD1 (6 bases). This CDR3 contains 15 residues. Trimming left V 1 base short and J 2 bases short, with 11 bases between. Per the germline V gene, CDR1 is SNHLY and CDR2 is FYNNEI. The CDR3 loop is CASSEDRGIQETQYF. DNA for the CDR3: TGTGCCAGCAGTGAAGATAGGGGGATTCAAGAGACCCAGTACTTC. The variable domain in full, completed from reference TRBV2 and TRBJ2-5, reads EPEVTQTPSHQVTQMGQEVILRCVPISNHLYFYWYRQILGQKVEFLVSFYNNEISEKSEIFDDQFSVERPDGSNFTLKIRSTKLEDSAMYFCASSEDRGIQETQYFGPGTRLLVL.

The V call is TRBV19, the J call TRBJ1-6; 8 positions agree with TRBD1. This CDR3 has 17 amino acids. The germline gives CDR1 LNHDA, CDR2 SQIVND (reference sequence). V was pared by 5 bases and J by 7 bases, with 13 bases of the junction left unmatched. The CDR3 reads CASSPIPGGMGNSPLHF. In nucleotides, the CDR3 is TGTGCCAGTAGTCCCATCCCAGGGGGCATGGGCAATTCACCCCTCCACTTT.

The chain uses TRBV5-1 and TRBJ2-1, with 7 bases that match TRBD2. This CDR3 region has 16 residues. V lost 0 bases, J lost 7 bases, and 10 bases stayed unmatched. Germline V gene sequence: CDR1 SGHRS, CDR2 YFSETQ. The CDR3 reads CASSLGRGSVSNEQFF. The CDR3 coding sequence is TGCGCCAGCAGCTTGGGTCGCGGGAGTGTCTCGAATGAGCAGTTCTTC.

The rearrangement joins TRBV7-2 to TRBJ1-2, with 7 bases matching TRBD1. The CDR3 is 13 residues long. Germline CDR1 SGHTA, CDR2 FQGNSA. The V gene end was trimmed by 6 bases and the J gene end by 4 bases; junction bases not matched to a gene: 5. Written as DNA, the CDR3 is TGTGCCAGCAGGGAGACAGGGATCTATGGCTACACCTTC. It is translated as CASRETGIYGYTF.

The chain uses TRBV3-1 (or the pseudogene TRBV3-2) and TRBJ1-1; 9 bases are shared with TRBD1. This CDR3 is built from 12 residues. CDR1 LGHDT and CDR2 YNNKEL come from the germline V gene (reference sequence). V shed 2 bases, J shed 14 bases, and the junction held 6 bases outside the gene matches. CDR3 sequence: CASSQNRGLNFF. CDR3 nucleotides: TGTGCCAGCAGCCAAAACAGGGGGCTTAACTTCTTT.

Notes on this clone: The same CDR3 can be traced to other DNA sequences in this sample. Here the CDR3 DNA reads TGTGCCAGCAGCTTAGCGAGGGGGCTTGGCTATGGCTACACCTTC. Translated, it gives CASSLARGLGYGYTF. The J gene is TRBJ1-2, the V gene TRBV7-2; 7 bases align to TRBD1. The CDR3 sequence is 15 residues long. Per the germline V gene, CDR1 is SGHTA and CDR2 is FQGNSA. The junction had 5 bases not matched to a gene; V was cut back by 0 bases and J by 4 bases.

V gene TRBV5-4 combines with J gene TRBJ2-6, with no clear D. The CDR3 loop spans 17 amino acids. Trimming cost V 0 bases and J 0 bases, with 10 bases left between them. In germline, CDR1 is SGHNT, CDR2 YYREEE (reference sequence). This CDR3 reads CASSLAALSSGANVLTF. CDR3 nucleotide sequence: TGTGCCAGCAGCTTGGCCGCCTTGAGCTCTGGGGCCAACGTCCTGACTTTC.

The chain carries TRBV24-1 and TRBJ1-1; D unresolved. The CDR3 is 14 amino acids. Trimming took off 7 bases at V and 0 bases at J, with 11 bases between the two ends. Germline V lookup: CDR1 KGHDR, CDR2 SFDVKD. The CDR3 is CATRAGRLNTEAFF. CDR3 coding DNA: TGTGCCACCAGGGCTGGCCGTTTGAACACTGAAGCTTTCTTT.

This clone has a count of ten or more. The chain couples TRBV10-3 to TRBJ1-2; D gene unclear. The CDR3 spans 15 residues. V dropped 0 bases and J dropped 2 bases, with 10 bases sitting between them. Germline CDR1 ENHRY, CDR2 SYGVKD. CDR3 loop: CAISESPGSNYGYTF. CDR3 nucleotides: TGTGCCATCAGTGAGTCCCCGGGTTCCAACTATGGCTACACCTTC.

This clone was counted once. The rearrangement uses TRBV7-2 and TRBJ1-1, with 9 bases that match TRBD1. Germline CDR1 is SGHTA and CDR2 is FQGNSA. CDR3 length: 13 amino acids. J gave up 1 base and V 8 bases, and 2 bases lay outside the gene matches. CDR3 in DNA: TGTGCCAGCGGGACAGGGCGGAACACTGAAGCTTTCTTT. Translated: CASGTGRNTEAFF.

The chain links TRBV13 to TRBJ2-3; the match to TRBD1 covers 7 bases. The CDR3 runs 14 residues. The ends lost 5 bases at V and 2 bases at J; junction bases unmatched: 4. The germline V gene encodes CDR1 PRHDT and CDR2 FYEKMQ (reference sequence). CDR3 in DNA: TGTGCCAGCAGCCTCGGGACAGTCACAGATACGCAGTATTTT. Translation: CASSLGTVTDTQYF.

The rearrangement uses TRBV7-2 and TRBJ1-1, with 7 bases identical to TRBD1. The CDR3 runs 12 residues. V was pared by 3 bases and J by 11 bases, with 6 bases of the junction left unmatched. Germline loops: CDR1 SGHTA, CDR2 FQGNSA. The chain's CDR3 is CASSFYRGSAFF. The CDR3 nucleotides are TGTGCCAGCAGCTTTTACAGGGGTTCGGCTTTCTTT.

This rearrangement joins TRBV19 to TRBJ1-5, with TRBD1 as a possible D gene (5 bases). Trimming cost V 2 bases and J 4 bases, with 15 bases left between them. This CDR3 comprises 16 residues. Germline lookup yields CDR1 LNHDA and CDR2 SQIVND (reference sequence). The CDR3 coding sequence is TGTGCCAGTAGTATAAACAGGCTCGCCCCTAATCAGCCCCAGCATTTT. It translates to CASSINRLAPNQPQHF. Looking up the rest from reference TRBV19 and TRBJ1-5 gives the full variable domain: DGGITQSPKYLFRKEGQNVTLSCEQNLNHDAMYWYRQDPGQGLRLIYYSQIVNDFQKGDIAEGYSVSREKKESFPLTVTSAQKNPTAFYLCASSINRLAPNQPQHFGDGTRLSIL.

V gene TRBV5-4 combines with J gene TRBJ2-7, with D possibly TRBD2 on 7 matching bases. CDR1 is SGHNT, CDR2 YYREEE, per germline (reference sequence). CDR3 size: 16 residues. With 4 bases removed from V and 2 bases from J, the gap between germline ends came to 19 bases. The CDR3 DNA sequence: TGTGCCAGCAGCCGAACACTGGGGGCGGGAGCCTACGAGCAGTACTTC. This translates into CASSRTLGAGAYEQYF.